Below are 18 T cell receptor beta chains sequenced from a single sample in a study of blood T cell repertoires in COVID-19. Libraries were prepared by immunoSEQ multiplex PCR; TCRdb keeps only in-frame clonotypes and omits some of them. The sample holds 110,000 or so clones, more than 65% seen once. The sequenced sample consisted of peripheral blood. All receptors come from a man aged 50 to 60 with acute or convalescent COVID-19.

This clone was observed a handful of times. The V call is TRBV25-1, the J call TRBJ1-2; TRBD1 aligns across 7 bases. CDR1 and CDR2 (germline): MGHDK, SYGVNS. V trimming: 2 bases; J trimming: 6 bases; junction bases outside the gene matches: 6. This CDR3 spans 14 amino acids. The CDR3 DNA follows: TGTGCCAGCAGTGAAAATTGGACAGGACATGGCTACACCTTC. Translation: CASSENWTGHGYTF.

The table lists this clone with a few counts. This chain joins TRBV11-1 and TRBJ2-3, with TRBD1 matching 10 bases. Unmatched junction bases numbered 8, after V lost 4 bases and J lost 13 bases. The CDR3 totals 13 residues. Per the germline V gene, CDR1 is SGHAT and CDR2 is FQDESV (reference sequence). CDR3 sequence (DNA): TGTGCCAGCAGCTCATACCGGGACAGGGGAAAGTATTTT. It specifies CASSSYRDRGKYF.

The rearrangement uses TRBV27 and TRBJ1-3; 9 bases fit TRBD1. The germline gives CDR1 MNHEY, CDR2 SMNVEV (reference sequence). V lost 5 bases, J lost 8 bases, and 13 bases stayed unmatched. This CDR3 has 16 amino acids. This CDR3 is CASSPHGDRASDTIYF. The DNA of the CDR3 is TGTGCCAGCAGTCCTCACGGGGACAGGGCTAGTGACACCATATATTTT.

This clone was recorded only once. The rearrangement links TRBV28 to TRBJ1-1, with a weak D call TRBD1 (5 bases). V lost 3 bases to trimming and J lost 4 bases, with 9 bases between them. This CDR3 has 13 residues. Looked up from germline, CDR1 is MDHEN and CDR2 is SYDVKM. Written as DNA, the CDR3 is TGTGCCAGCAGTTTGGGGGGTTTCACTGAAGCTTTCTTT. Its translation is CASSLGGFTEAFF.

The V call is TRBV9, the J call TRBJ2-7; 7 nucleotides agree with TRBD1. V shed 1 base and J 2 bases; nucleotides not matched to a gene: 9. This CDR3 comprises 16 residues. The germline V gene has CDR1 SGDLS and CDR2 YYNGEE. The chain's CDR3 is CASSVWGTAVTYEQYF. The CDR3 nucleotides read TGTGCCAGCAGCGTATGGGGGACAGCCGTAACCTACGAGCAGTACTTC.

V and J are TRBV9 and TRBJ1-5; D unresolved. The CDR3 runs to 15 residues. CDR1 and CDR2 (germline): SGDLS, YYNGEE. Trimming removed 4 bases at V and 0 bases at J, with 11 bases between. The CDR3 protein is CASSPRTHSNQPQHF. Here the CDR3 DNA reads TGTGCCAGCAGCCCCCGGACTCATAGCAATCAGCCCCAGCATTTT.

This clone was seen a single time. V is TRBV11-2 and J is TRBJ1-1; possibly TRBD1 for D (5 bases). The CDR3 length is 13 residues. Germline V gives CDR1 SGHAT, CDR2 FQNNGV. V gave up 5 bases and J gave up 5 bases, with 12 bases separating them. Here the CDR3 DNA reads TGTGCCAGCAGCCAAGGGGTAGGAACTGAAGCTTTCTTT. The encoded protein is CASSQGVGTEAFF.

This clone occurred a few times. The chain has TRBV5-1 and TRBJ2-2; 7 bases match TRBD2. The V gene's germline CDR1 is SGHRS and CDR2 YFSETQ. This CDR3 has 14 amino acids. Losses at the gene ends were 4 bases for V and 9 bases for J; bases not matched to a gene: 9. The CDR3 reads CASSATAGTRELFF. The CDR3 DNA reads TGCGCCAGCAGCGCAACCGCCGGGACTAGGGAGCTGTTTTTT.

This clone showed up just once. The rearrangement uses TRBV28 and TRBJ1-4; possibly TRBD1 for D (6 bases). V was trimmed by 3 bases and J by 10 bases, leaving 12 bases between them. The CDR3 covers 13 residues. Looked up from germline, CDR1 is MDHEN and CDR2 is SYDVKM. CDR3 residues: CASSLAGEGKLFF. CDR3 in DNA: TGTGCCAGCAGTTTGGCAGGGGAGGGAAAACTGTTTTTT.

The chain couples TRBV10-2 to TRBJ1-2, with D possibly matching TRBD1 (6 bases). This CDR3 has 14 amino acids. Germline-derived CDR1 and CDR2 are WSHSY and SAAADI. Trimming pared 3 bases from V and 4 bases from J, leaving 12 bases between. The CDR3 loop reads CASSERGGGYGYTF. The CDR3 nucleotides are TGCGCCAGCAGTGAAAGGGGGGGAGGCTATGGCTACACCTTC.

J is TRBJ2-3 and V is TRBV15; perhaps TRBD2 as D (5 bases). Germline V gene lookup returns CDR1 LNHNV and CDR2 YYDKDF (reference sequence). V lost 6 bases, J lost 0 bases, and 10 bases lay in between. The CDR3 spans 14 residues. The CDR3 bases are TGTGCCACCAGGGTCCCGGGGAGCACAGATACGCAGTATTTT. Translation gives CATRVPGSTDTQYF.

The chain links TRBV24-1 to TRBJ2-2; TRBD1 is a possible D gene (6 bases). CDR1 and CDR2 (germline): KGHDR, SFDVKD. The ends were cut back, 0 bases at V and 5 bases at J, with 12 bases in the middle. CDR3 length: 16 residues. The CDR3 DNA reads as TGTGCCACCAGTGATTTGCAGGCCAGGGGAACCGGGGAGCTGTTTTTT. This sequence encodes CATSDLQARGTGELFF.

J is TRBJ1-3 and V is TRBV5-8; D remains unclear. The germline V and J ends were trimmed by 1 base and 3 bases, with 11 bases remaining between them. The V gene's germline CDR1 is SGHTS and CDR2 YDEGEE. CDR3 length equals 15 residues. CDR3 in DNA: TGTGCCAGCAGCTTGATTTATAGTGTTGGAAACACCATATATTTT. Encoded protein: CASSLIYSVGNTIYF.

As DNA, the CDR3 is TGTGCCAGCAGCGTCCATCGGGGTACGCAGTATTTT. As protein: CASSVHRGTQYF. This rearrangement joins TRBV7-2 to TRBJ2-3, with a tentative D call TRBD2 (5 bases). The length of the CDR3 is 12 residues. CDR1 and CDR2 (germline): SGHTA, FQGNSA. V lost 5 bases and J lost 8, with 11 bases in between. Full variable domain (rest looked up from reference TRBV7-2 and TRBJ2-3): GAGVSQSPSNKVTEKGKDVELRCDPISGHTALYWYRQSLGQGLEFLIYFQGNSAPDKSGLPSDRFSAERTGGSVSTLTIQRTQQEDSAVYLCASSVHRGTQYFGPGTRLTVL.

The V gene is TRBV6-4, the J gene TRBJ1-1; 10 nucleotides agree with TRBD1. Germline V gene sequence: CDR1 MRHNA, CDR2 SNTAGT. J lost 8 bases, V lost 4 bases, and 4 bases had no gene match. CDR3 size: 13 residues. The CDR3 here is CASSGDRGREAFF. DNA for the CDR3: TGTGCCAGCAGTGGCGACAGGGGGCGCGAAGCTTTCTTT.

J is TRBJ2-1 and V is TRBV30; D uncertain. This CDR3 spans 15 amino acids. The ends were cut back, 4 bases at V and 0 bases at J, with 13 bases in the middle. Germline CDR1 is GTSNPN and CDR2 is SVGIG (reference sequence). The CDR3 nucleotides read TGTGCCTGGACCTCCCTTGGTAGCTCCTACAATGAGCAGTTCTTC. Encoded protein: CAWTSLGSSYNEQFF.

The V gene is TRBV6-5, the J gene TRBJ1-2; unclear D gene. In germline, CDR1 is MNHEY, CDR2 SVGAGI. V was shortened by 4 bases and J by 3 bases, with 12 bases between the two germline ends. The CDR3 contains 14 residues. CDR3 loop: CASSSEPGYYGYTF. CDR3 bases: TGTGCCAGCAGTTCCGAGCCGGGGTACTATGGCTACACCTTC.

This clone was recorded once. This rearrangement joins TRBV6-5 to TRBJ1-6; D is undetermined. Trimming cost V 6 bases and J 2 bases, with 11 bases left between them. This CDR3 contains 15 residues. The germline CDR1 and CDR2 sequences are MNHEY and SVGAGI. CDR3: CASRADLTYNSPLHF. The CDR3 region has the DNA TGTGCCAGCAGGGCAGACTTGACCTATAATTCACCCCTCCACTTT.